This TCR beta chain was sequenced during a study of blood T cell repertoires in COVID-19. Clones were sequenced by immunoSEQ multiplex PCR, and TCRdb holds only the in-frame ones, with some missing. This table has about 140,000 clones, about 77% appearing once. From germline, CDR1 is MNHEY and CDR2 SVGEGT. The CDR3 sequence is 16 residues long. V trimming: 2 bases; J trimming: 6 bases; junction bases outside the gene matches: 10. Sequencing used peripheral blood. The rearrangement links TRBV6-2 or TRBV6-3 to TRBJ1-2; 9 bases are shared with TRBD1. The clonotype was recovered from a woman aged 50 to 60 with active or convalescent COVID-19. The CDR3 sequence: CASSYIRGQGKNGYTF. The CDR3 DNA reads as TGTGCCAGCAGTTACATTCGAGGACAGGGGAAGAATGGCTACACCTTC.